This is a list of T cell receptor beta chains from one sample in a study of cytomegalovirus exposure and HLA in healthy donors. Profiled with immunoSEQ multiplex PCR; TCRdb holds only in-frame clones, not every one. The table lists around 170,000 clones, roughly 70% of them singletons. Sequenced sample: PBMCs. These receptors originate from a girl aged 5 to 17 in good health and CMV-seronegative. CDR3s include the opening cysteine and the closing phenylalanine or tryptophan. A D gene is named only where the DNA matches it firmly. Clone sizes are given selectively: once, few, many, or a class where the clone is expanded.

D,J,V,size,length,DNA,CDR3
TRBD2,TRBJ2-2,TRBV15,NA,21,TGTGCCACCAGCAGAGACCCCCCTGTCTGGCGGGGGGGCCAGGGCACCGGGGAGCTGTTTTTT,CATSRDPPVWRGGQGTGELFF
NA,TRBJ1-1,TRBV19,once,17,TGTGCCAGTAGTATGGACACGGGCGGCTCCTGGCACACTGAAGCTTTCTTT,CASSMDTGGSWHTEAFF
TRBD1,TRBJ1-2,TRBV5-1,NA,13,TGCGCCAGCGGCAAGGACAGGGTAGATGGCTACACCTTC,CASGKDRVDGYTF
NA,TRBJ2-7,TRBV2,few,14,TGTGCCAGCAGTGATGGGACTCCCCCCTACGAGCAGTACTTC,CASSDGTPPYEQYF
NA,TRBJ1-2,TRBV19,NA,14,TGTGCCAGTAGCCCTCAGGGGAAGAACTATGGCTACACCTTC,CASSPQGKNYGYTF
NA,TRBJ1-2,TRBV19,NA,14,TGTGCCAGTAGTATCGGCAGGACAAACTATGGCTACACCTTC,CASSIGRTNYGYTF
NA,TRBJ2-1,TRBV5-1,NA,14,TGCGCCAGCAGCCGCAATGGGGGCCTCAATGAGCAGTTCTTC,CASSRNGGLNEQFF
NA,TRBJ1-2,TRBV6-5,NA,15,TGTGCCAGCAGTTATACCCAGGTTTTGAACTATGGCTACACCTTC,CASSYTQVLNYGYTF
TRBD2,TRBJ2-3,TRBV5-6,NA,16,TGTGCCAGCAGCTCGCTCCGCGGGGGGGGCACAGATACGCAGTATTTT,CASSSLRGGGTDTQYF
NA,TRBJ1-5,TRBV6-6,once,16,TGTGCCAGCAGCTGGCCCAGACAGGATCCCTTACGGCCCCAGCATTTT,CASSWPRQDPLRPQHF
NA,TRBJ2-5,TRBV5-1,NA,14,TGCGCCAGCAGCTTCCGACCGACACAAGAGACCCAGTACTTC,CASSFRPTQETQYF
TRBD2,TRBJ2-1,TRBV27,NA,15,TGTGCCAGCAAGAGCGGGGGGCGGGGTTTCAATGAGCAGTTCTTC,CASKSGGRGFNEQFF
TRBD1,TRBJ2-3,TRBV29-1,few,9,TGCAGCGCAGACAGGGCCCAATATTTT,CSADRAQYF
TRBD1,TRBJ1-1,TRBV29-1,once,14,TGCAGCGTTGAGGACAGGGGGTTCGGCACTGAAGCTTTCTTT,CSVEDRGFGTEAFF
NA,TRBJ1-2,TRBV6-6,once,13,TGTGCCAGCAGTTATGACAGCACCAGTGGCTACACCTTC,CASSYDSTSGYTF
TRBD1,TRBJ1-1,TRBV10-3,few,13,TGTGCCATCGGGGGACAGGAGAACACTGAAGCTTTCTTT,CAIGGQENTEAFF
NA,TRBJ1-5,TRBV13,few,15,TGTGCCAGCAGCCAGCGGACCGTTTCAAATCAGCCCCAGCATTTT,CASSQRTVSNQPQHF
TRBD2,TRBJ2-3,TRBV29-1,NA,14,TGCAGCATTTACGGCGGGGGGCCCACAGATACGCAGTATTTT,CSIYGGGPTDTQYF
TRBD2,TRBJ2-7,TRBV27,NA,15,TGTGCCAGCCACCCCGGGGCGGGGGGCTTACACGAGCAGTACTTC,CASHPGAGGLHEQYF
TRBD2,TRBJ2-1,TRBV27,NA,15,TGTGCCAGCAGTTTGTCTCCGGGGGGGTATGATGAGCAGTTCTTC,CASSLSPGGYDEQFF
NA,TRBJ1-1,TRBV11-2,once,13,TGTGCCAGCAGCTCCCCCTCTGACAGAGAAGCTTTCTTT,CASSSPSDREAFF
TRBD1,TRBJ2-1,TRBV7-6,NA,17,TGTGCCAGCAGCCCCGTGGAACACAGGGGGCAGGGGAATGAGCAGTTCTTC,CASSPVEHRGQGNEQFF